Listed below are T cell receptor beta chains from one sample, sequenced in a study of shared T cell receptors in the human thymus. The data were produced by immunoSEQ multiplex PCR, yet TCRdb's version contains in-frame clones alone and is incomplete. The table includes roughly 500,000 clones, around 78% detected once. These data also formed part of another study, on human thymus T cells.

Sequences were obtained from thymocytes. The receptors were sampled from a boy in the first two years of life with a congenital heart defect. Each CDR3 is given with its conserved first and last residue. A D gene is named only where the DNA matches it firmly. Rows give clone size only sometimes, using once, few, many, or a class for an expanded clone.

D gene,clone size,V gene,J gene,CDR3 DNA,CDR3 protein
TRBD1,NA,TRBV4-3,TRBJ1-5,TGCGCCAGCAGCCACGCGACAGGGGATCAGCCCCAGCATTTT,CASSHATGDQPQHF
TRBD1,NA,TRBV19,TRBJ2-1,TGTGCCAGTAGTATAATGGACAGGGCAGAATACAATGAGCAGTTCTTC,CASSIMDRAEYNEQFF
TRBD2,NA,TRBV7-8,TRBJ2-7,TGTGCCAGCAGCTTACCGGGACTAGCGGGAGTCCCCATCTACGAGCAGTACTTC,CASSLPGLAGVPIYEQYF
TRBD1,NA,TRBV4-1,TRBJ2-7,TGCGCCAGCAGCCAGGGGACAGGGGGGGCCTACGAGCAGTACTTC,CASSQGTGGAYEQYF
NA,once,TRBV10-3,TRBJ1-1,TGTGCCATCAGAGCCGGAACAGGGTTAGGGTCTGGAGCTTTCTTT,CAIRAGTGLGSGAFF
NA,NA,TRBV10-1,TRBJ2-1,TGCGCCAGCAGGGGATTTTCGGGGAATGAGCAGTTCTTC,CASRGFSGNEQFF
TRBD1,once,TRBV19,TRBJ1-2,TGTGCCACCCCTGGGACGGGCAGGGGGACCTCTAACTATGGCTACACCTTC,CATPGTGRGTSNYGYTF
TRBD2,few,TRBV27,TRBJ2-7,TGTGCCAGCCGATCTAGCGGGAGACACGAGCAGTACTTC,CASRSSGRHEQYF
NA,NA,TRBV27,TRBJ2-7,TGTGCCAGCAGCCAAATAGGGAGCTCCTACGAGCAGTACTTC,CASSQIGSSYEQYF
TRBD2,once,TRBV18,TRBJ2-7,TGTGCCAGCTCACCACCGTATCTTGCGGGAGGGACCTACGAGCAGTACTTC,CASSPPYLAGGTYEQYF
NA,NA,TRBV25-1,TRBJ2-7,TGTGCCAGCAGTGAATATACAATCCTGAAGGAGCAGTACTTC,CASSEYTILKEQYF
NA,NA,TRBV1,TRBJ2-4,TGCACCAGCAGCCCGGGGGAGACTAGCGGGACCTTAGCCAAAAACATTCAGTACTTC,CTSSPGETSGTLAKNIQYF
NA,NA,TRBV10-3,TRBJ2-4,TGTGCCATCAGTGAGTCGCGCGGGCTAGCCAAAAACATTCAGTACTTC,CAISESRGLAKNIQYF
TRBD2,NA,TRBV4-3,TRBJ2-1,TGCGCCAGCAGCCCCCGGAGACTAGCGGGAGTAAGGGATGAGCAGTTCTTC,CASSPRRLAGVRDEQFF
TRBD2,NA,TRBV5-4,TRBJ2-5,TGTGCCAGCAGCTTGGGGACTAGCGGGAGGGCCGAGGAGACCCAGTACTTC,CASSLGTSGRAEETQYF
TRBD2,NA,TRBV30,TRBJ2-2,TGTGCCTGGAGTGTACCCGGTATTGCTAGCGGGAGCTGGGAGCTGTTTTTT,CAWSVPGIASGSWELFF
NA,NA,TRBV5-1,TRBJ1-3,TGCGCCAGCAGCGCCGATTTTGGCAGAGGCACCATATATTTT,CASSADFGRGTIYF
TRBD1,few,TRBV9,TRBJ1-5,TGTGCCAGCAGCGCCGGACAGGCCGACAATCAGCCCCAGCATTTT,CASSAGQADNQPQHF
NA,NA,TRBV21-1,TRBJ1-5,TGTGCCAGCAGCGAACCGGGACAGTGGGACAATCAGCCCCAGCATTTT,CASSEPGQWDNQPQHF
TRBD1,NA,TRBV19,TRBJ2-2,TGTGCCAGTAGTTCCACAGGGGGTAACGGGGAGCTGTTTTTT,CASSSTGGNGELFF
TRBD1,NA,TRBV4-2,TRBJ1-3,TGTGCCAGCAGCCAAGAAAGGGGGCTAAGGGGAAACACCATATATTTT,CASSQERGLRGNTIYF
TRBD1,NA,TRBV19,TRBJ1-1,TGTGCCAGTAGTCAACAGGGGTCTTCGGACACTGAAGCTTTCTTT,CASSQQGSSDTEAFF
NA,few,TRBV29-1,TRBJ2-1,TGCAGCGCAAAACGGTGGGAGGCCTCGGACTACTACAATGAGCAGTTCTTC,CSAKRWEASDYYNEQFF
TRBD1,NA,TRBV7-3,TRBJ2-6,TGTGCCAGCAGTATCCCACAGGGGTCTGGGGCCAACGTCCTGACTTTC,CASSIPQGSGANVLTF
TRBD2,few,TRBV28,TRBJ2-3,TGTGCCAGCAATCGACTAGCGGCCGGTGGGGCAGATACGCAGTATTTT,CASNRLAAGGADTQYF
NA,NA,TRBV9,TRBJ1-4,TGTGCCAGCAGCGTATTCGGGGGTCAAGCCGAAAAACTGTTTTTT,CASSVFGGQAEKLFF
TRBD2,NA,TRBV28,TRBJ2-7,TGTGCCAGCAGATCCGGACTAGCGGGAGGCTCAGGTTGCGAGCAGTACTTC,CASRSGLAGGSGCEQYF
TRBD2,NA,TRBV28,TRBJ2-2,TGTGCCAGCAGCCTAGCGGGAGGGATCGGGGAGCTGTTTTTT,CASSLAGGIGELFF
TRBD2,NA,TRBV5-6,TRBJ2-5,TGTGCCAGCAGCTCGGGACTAGCGGGAGGGCCGAGGCAAGAGACCCAGTACTTC,CASSSGLAGGPRQETQYF
TRBD1,NA,TRBV30,TRBJ1-1,TGTGCCTGGAGTGTTATGGGGACAGGGGTGAGCACTGAAGCTTTCTTT,CAWSVMGTGVSTEAFF
NA,NA,TRBV19,TRBJ1-2,TGTGCCAGTAGTTCCCAGGGCCTGGCCTATGGCTACACCTTC,CASSSQGLAYGYTF
TRBD2,NA,TRBV10-3,TRBJ2-2,TGTGCCATCAGTGAAAGCGGGACGAACACCGGGGAGCTGTTTTTT,CAISESGTNTGELFF
NA,NA,TRBV27,TRBJ2-7,TGTGCCAGCAGTTTATACGGGGGGCCCCTTTACGAGCAGTACTTC,CASSLYGGPLYEQYF
NA,once,TRBV28,TRBJ1-1,TGTGCCAGCACCCCGGACACCAGGTCCCGTGAAGCTTTCTTT,CASTPDTRSREAFF
NA,NA,TRBV27,TRBJ2-7,TGTGCCAGCAGTTTATCGACTCCTAGGGGCTACGAGCAGTACTTC,CASSLSTPRGYEQYF
NA,NA,TRBV27,TRBJ2-6,TGTGCCAGCAGTTTGGGAGATGCCGGGGCTGGGGCCAACGTCCTGACTTTC,CASSLGDAGAGANVLTF
TRBD1,NA,TRBV2,TRBJ2-4,TGTGCCAGCGAAATGACAGGGGATAAAAACATTCAGTACTTC,CASEMTGDKNIQYF
NA,once,TRBV15,TRBJ1-5,TGTGCCACCAGCCCCCCCACGGCACCAGGAGGTGGTCAGCCCCAGCATTTT,CATSPPTAPGGGQPQHF
TRBD1,NA,TRBV13,TRBJ2-1,TGTACTCCCCCCCTCTCAGGGGGTGTGTCCCACAATGAGCAGTTCTTC,CTPPLSGGVSHNEQFF
NA,NA,TRBV20-1,TRBJ2-1,TGCAGTGCTAGAGGGAGCAATGAGCAGTTCTTC,CSARGSNEQFF
TRBD2,NA,TRBV28,TRBJ2-1,TGTGCCAGCAACGGAGGACTAGCGGGAGTCAATGAGCAGTTCTTC,CASNGGLAGVNEQFF
TRBD2,NA,TRBV12-5,TRBJ2-2,TGTGCTAGTGGTTTGGTACGAGGACTAGCGGGAGGGACCGGGGAGCTGTTTTTT,CASGLVRGLAGGTGELFF
TRBD1,NA,TRBV19,TRBJ1-5,TGTGCCAGTAGTATTCGCGACAGGGCATTGGGCCCAGATCAGCCCCAGCATTTT,CASSIRDRALGPDQPQHF
NA,NA,TRBV30,TRBJ1-5,TGTGCCTGGAGAGCGGGGGTTGATGGGGATACCAATCAGCCCCAGCATTTT,CAWRAGVDGDTNQPQHF
TRBD2,NA,TRBV30,TRBJ2-1,TGTGCCTGGAGTGTACGCGGGACTAGCGGGATTAGGGAGCAGTTCTTC,CAWSVRGTSGIREQFF
TRBD2,few,TRBV5-4,TRBJ2-1,TGTGCCAGCAGCAACGGGACTAGCGGGGCCTACAATGAGCAGTTCTTC,CASSNGTSGAYNEQFF
NA,NA,TRBV4-3,TRBJ2-1,TGCGCCAGCAGCCATCCGCCCCCACGGGAGCCGGTTGGGGATGAGCAGTTCTTC,CASSHPPPREPVGDEQFF
NA,NA,TRBV12-5,TRBJ1-5,TGTGCTAGTGGCAACGACGACAGTTCGGGTCAGCCCCAGCATTTT,CASGNDDSSGQPQHF
NA,NA,TRBV27,TRBJ2-7,TGTGCCAGCAGCCGGACAGCCACCTACGAGCAGTACTTC,CASSRTATYEQYF
NA,few,TRBV7-9,TRBJ1-2,TGTGCCAGCAGCCAGCCCCGGGGGGCGGGTGGCTACACCTTC,CASSQPRGAGGYTF
TRBD1,few,TRBV4-1,TRBJ2-7,TGCGCCAGCAGCCCACACATTCGACCGGGACAGGGGATCAACGAGCAGTACTTC,CASSPHIRPGQGINEQYF
NA,NA,TRBV20-1,TRBJ1-2,TGCAGCTCCCCGGGGATCTATGGCTACACCTTC,CSSPGIYGYTF
TRBD2,NA,TRBV11-2,TRBJ2-3,TGTGCCAGCAGCTTAGCTGGACTAGCGGGGGACGGCACAGATACGCAGTATTTT,CASSLAGLAGDGTDTQYF
TRBD1,NA,TRBV14,TRBJ2-5,TGTGCCAGCAGCCCCTTCGGGACAGGGGTGTACCAAGAGACCCAGTACTTC,CASSPFGTGVYQETQYF
NA,NA,TRBV7-2,TRBJ2-1,TGTGCCAGCAGCTTAGCGCTTGTAGAGGAACCTTACAATGAGCAGTTCTTC,CASSLALVEEPYNEQFF
TRBD1,NA,TRBV10-3,TRBJ2-5,TGTGCCATCACCGGACAGGTGGGGAAGACCCAGTACTTC,CAITGQVGKTQYF
NA,NA,TRBV2,TRBJ1-4,TGTGCCAGCAGTGGAGGAGACGGACAGCTGAATGAAAAACTGTTTTTT,CASSGGDGQLNEKLFF